This entry lists 30 T cell receptor beta chains sequenced from one sample in a study of T cells after yellow fever vaccination. TCRdb fed the 5' RACE reads into MiXCR, producing one record per CDR3 protein. The data hold 250,000 or so distinct CDR3 sequences, with 6.5% to 7.5% observed a single time. Sequencing used CD4+ T cells sorted from PBMCs, obtained on the day of the yellow fever booster vaccination. All receptors derive from a man younger than 40 who received the YFV17D yellow fever vaccine.

There are a few counts of this clonotype. The chain is built from TRBV7-2 and TRBJ2-3; weak D call: TRBD2 (5 bases). V lost 2 bases, J lost 4 bases, and 13 bases lay in between. Germline V gene data show CDR1 as SGHTA and CDR2 as FQGNSA. The CDR3 sequence is 15 residues long. The CDR3 DNA follows: TGTGCCAGCAGCTTATTGGTAGCGAGTGCAGATACGCAGTATTTT. Translation gives CASSLLVASADTQYF.

V usage is TRBV5-4 and J usage is TRBJ1-6; perhaps TRBD1 as D (6 bases). The CDR3 runs to 16 residues. V was cut by 9 bases and J by 0 bases, with 16 bases left in between. CDR1 is SGHNT, CDR2 YYREEE, per germline (reference sequence). CDR3 residues: CATWTAASSYNSPLHF. CDR3 nucleotide sequence: TGTGCCACCTGGACAGCCGCAAGCTCCTATAATTCACCCCTCCACTTT.

This clonotype has only a few counts. The rearrangement uses TRBV20-1 and TRBJ2-1; possible D gene TRBD2, 6 bases. Germline V gene sequence: CDR1 DFQATT, CDR2 SNEGSKA (reference sequence). The CDR3 spans 10 residues. The ends were cut back, 6 bases at V and 10 bases at J, with 10 bases in the middle. In nucleotides, the CDR3 is TGCAGTGCACCTCGGGAGGAGCAGTTCTTC. The encoded protein is CSAPREEQFF.

This clonotype turned up a few times. The chain recombines TRBV6-1 with TRBJ2-2; TRBD1 aligns across 7 bases. This CDR3 is 15 amino acids long. After removal of 6 bases from V and 5 bases from J, the junction contained 9 bases not matched to a gene. The germline gives CDR1 MNHNS, CDR2 SASEGT. The CDR3 here is CASRPGGSNTGELFF. The CDR3 DNA follows: TGTGCCAGCAGACCAGGGGGATCCAATACCGGGGAGCTGTTTTTT.

This clonotype was counted many times. The rearrangement uses TRBV10-2 and TRBJ2-7; 9 positions match TRBD1. With 4 bases clipped from V and 11 bases from J, the junction kept 6 bases outside the gene matches. The CDR3 has 12 residues. The germline V gene has CDR1 WSHSY and CDR2 SAAADI. CDR3 region: CASSVDRGGEYF. The DNA of the CDR3 is TGCGCCAGCAGTGTTGACAGGGGGGGAGAGTACTTC.

In this sample, this clonotype turned up many times. The gene calls are TRBV14 and TRBJ2-1; D might be TRBD2 (6 bases). This CDR3 is built from 18 residues. Trimming stripped 4 bases from V and 0 bases from J, with 19 bases between. Germline V gives CDR1 SGHDN, CDR2 FVKESK. The CDR3: CASSPWDGRGSSYNEQFF. The CDR3 DNA reads TGTGCCAGCAGCCCCTGGGACGGTCGGGGGAGCTCCTACAATGAGCAGTTCTTC.

This clonotype was found a few times. The chain combines TRBV19 with TRBJ2-7; 9 bases agree with TRBD2. The CDR3 runs to 16 residues. The V gene's germline CDR1 is LNHDA and CDR2 SQIVND (reference sequence). Trimming at V came to 1 base and at J to 2 bases, leaving 6 bases not matched to a gene. In nucleotides, the CDR3 is TGTGCCAGTAGTATAGTTGGGGCTAGCGGGACCTACGAGCAGTACTTC. This encodes CASSIVGASGTYEQYF.

V and J are TRBV7-9 and TRBJ2-7; TRBD1 aligns across 8 bases. V gave up 5 bases and J gave up 0 bases; unmatched junction bases: 3. The CDR3 has 14 residues. Germline assignment: CDR1 SEHNR and CDR2 FQNEAQ (reference sequence). CDR3 region: CASSPQGASYEQYF. Written as DNA, the CDR3 is TGTGCCAGCAGCCCTCAGGGGGCCTCCTACGAGCAGTACTTC.

In this sample, this clonotype turned up many times. The chain combines TRBV12-3 or TRBV12-4 with TRBJ1-3; weak D call: TRBD1 (5 bases). The CDR3 totals 12 residues. Trimming took 5 bases from V and 9 from J, leaving 11 bases between them. In DNA form, the CDR3 reads TGTGCCAGCAGTCGACAGTTTTCCACCATATATTTT. This gives the protein CASSRQFSTIYF.

This clonotype has a count of ten or more. This rearrangement joins TRBV7-9 to TRBJ2-3; 10 positions agree with TRBD2. Unmatched junction bases numbered 12, after V lost 5 bases and J lost 7 bases. Germline values: CDR1 SEHNR, CDR2 FQNEAQ (reference sequence). The CDR3 loop spans 16 amino acids. The DNA for the CDR3 is TGTGCCAGCAGCGCCGCCGCTAGCGGGAGCGGCTATACGCAGTATTTT. Translated, it gives CASSAAASGSGYTQYF.

A few counts support this clonotype. The genes are TRBV4-3 and TRBJ1-5; D ambiguous. CDR3 size: 14 residues. Germline V gene lookup returns CDR1 LGHNA and CDR2 YSLEER. V was clipped by 1 base and J by 9 bases, with 13 bases between them. CDR3 protein: CASSQGPGAGPQHF. Written as DNA, the CDR3 is TGCGCCAGCAGCCAAGGTCCCGGAGCGGGGCCCCAGCATTTT.

The CDR3 region has the DNA TGTGCCAGCAGCAGAAAGCCTCTTAATGAAAAACTGTTTTTT. Amino acid sequence: CASSRKPLNEKLFF. This chain uses TRBV6-5 with TRBJ1-4, with D uncertain. CDR3 size: 14 residues. The V end was cut by 6 bases, the J end by 4 bases, with 12 bases between. Looked up from germline, CDR1 is MNHEY and CDR2 is SVGAGI.

The genes are TRBV5-4 and TRBJ1-6; D might be TRBD1 (6 bases). Looked up from germline, CDR1 is SGHNT and CDR2 is YYREEE (reference sequence). Trimming removed 5 bases from V and 10 bases from J, with 16 bases in between. The CDR3 is 14 residues long. For the CDR3, the DNA is TGTGCCAGCAGAATGGATACAGGGTACTCACCCCTCCACTTT. Encoded protein: CASRMDTGYSPLHF.

The J gene is TRBJ2-3, the V gene TRBV6-1; D not certain. This CDR3 region has 13 residues. Trimming took 6 bases from V and 4 from J, leaving 11 bases between them. Germline V gene data show CDR1 as MNHNS and CDR2 as SASEGT. CDR3 coding DNA: TGTGCCAGCAGCGCCCAAGGCCCAGATACGCAGTATTTT. Amino acid sequence: CASSAQGPDTQYF.

For this clonotype: A much larger clone lies one base from this, so it may be a read error. The V gene is TRBV5-1, the J gene TRBJ1-1; D possibly corresponds to TRBD1 (5 bases). This CDR3 is 14 amino acids long. Per the germline V gene, CDR1 is SGHRS and CDR2 is YFSETQ. CDR3 residues: CANSPQGVNTEAFF. The CDR3 region has the DNA TGCGCCAACAGCCCTCAGGGTGTGAACACTGAAGCTTTCTTT.

This clonotype was seen a few times. The J gene is TRBJ1-4, the V gene TRBV19; 7 bases fit TRBD1. CDR3 size: 15 residues. V was pared by 3 bases and J by 7 bases, with 8 bases of the junction left unmatched. Germline CDR1 and CDR2: LNHDA and SQIVND (reference sequence). The CDR3 coding sequence is TGTGCCAGTAGTATGCACTGGCAGGGGGGTGAAAAACTGTTTTTT. It translates to CASSMHWQGGEKLFF.

This clonotype was found many times. This rearrangement joins TRBV18 to TRBJ2-5; D unresolved. The length of the CDR3 is 13 residues. V shed 3 bases and J shed 5 bases, with 10 bases lying between them. Germline V gene sequence: CDR1 KGHSH, CDR2 LQKENI. CDR3 sequence: CASSPRQRETQYF. The CDR3 coding sequence is TGTGCCAGCTCACCGCGGCAGAGGGAGACCCAGTACTTC. The complete variable domain, with remaining parts taken from reference TRBV18 and TRBJ2-5, reads NAGVMQNPRHLVRRRGQEARLRCSPMKGHSHVYWYRQLPEEGLKFMVYLQKENIIDESGMPKERFSAEFPKEGPSILRIQQVVRGDSAAYFCASSPRQRETQYFGPGTRLLVL.

The table lists this clonotype with a count of one. This may stem from a read error, because a much larger clone lies one nucleotide away. The V call is TRBV20-1, the J call TRBJ2-1, with 9 bases matching TRBD1. This CDR3 has 14 amino acids. After removal of 6 bases from V and 6 bases from J, the junction contained 9 bases not matched to a gene. Germline V CDR1 and CDR2: DFQATT, SNEGSKA (reference sequence). This CDR3 reads CSASPGQGVNEQFF. CDR3 coding DNA: TGCAGTGCGAGTCCGGGACAGGGAGTCAATGAGCAGTTCTTC.

This chain joins TRBV11-1 and TRBJ2-5; possibly TRBD2 for D (6 bases). The CDR3 length is 14 residues. V lost 3 bases, J lost 5 bases, and 13 bases lay in between. CDR1 is SGHAT and CDR2 is FQDESV in the germline V gene (reference sequence). The CDR3 coding sequence is TGTGCCAGCAGCTTCGGACCGGGGGTGGAGACCCAGTACTTC. This gives the protein CASSFGPGVETQYF.

Regarding this clonotype: A read error is likely, as this CDR3 ends without the conserved phenylalanine or tryptophan. It is unclear where the CDR3 begins or ends on the DNA, so no DNA is shown, and the CDR3 is as TCRdb lists it. The rearrangement joins TRBV12-3 or TRBV12-4 to TRBJ2-1; no check of the table's D call, TRBD2, against the DNA was made. The CDR3 numbers 12 amino acids, ends counted. CDR3 in amino acids: CASSLLGTSGRV.

Here the CDR3 DNA reads TGCAGCGTCGTGACAGGCTACAATGAGCAGTTCTTC. It encodes CSVVTGYNEQFF. V and J are TRBV29-1 and TRBJ2-1, with D possibly matching TRBD1 (6 bases). The V and J ends lost 6 bases and 3 bases respectively, with 9 bases between them. There are 12 residues in the CDR3. Germline V gives CDR1 SQVTM, CDR2 ANQGSEA.

This clonotype occurred a few times. This chain connects TRBV20-1 to TRBJ2-7; the D call may be TRBD1 or TRBD2 (5 bases each). Germline CDR1 and CDR2: DFQATT and SNEGSKA (reference sequence). The CDR3 loop spans 13 amino acids. Trimming took off 5 bases at V and 3 bases at J, with 14 bases between the two ends. The CDR3 reads CSAWDLTRYEQYF. The CDR3 DNA reads TGCAGTGCTTGGGACCTCACCCGCTACGAGCAGTACTTC.

This clonotype was found a few times. The CDR3 loop reads CASSYFRQATRNEQYF. The CDR3 region has the DNA TGTGCCAGCAGCTACTTCAGGCAAGCCACGAGGAACGAGCAGTACTTC. J is TRBJ2-7 and V is TRBV7-8, with D hard to call. CDR1 and CDR2 from the germline V gene are SGHVS and FQNEAQ. The CDR3 consists of 16 residues. V lost 4 bases and J lost 5, with 21 bases in between.

CDR3 DNA: TGCGCCAGCAGTACTCATTTAGCGAGAGAGACCCAGTACTTC. Residues: CASSTHLARETQYF. The genes are TRBV5-1 and TRBJ2-5; D may be TRBD2 (5 bases). The CDR3 covers 14 residues. Trimming left V 5 bases short and J 4 bases short, with 15 bases between. Germline V gene data show CDR1 as SGHRS and CDR2 as YFSETQ.

This clonotype has only a few counts. The chain joins TRBV14 to TRBJ2-7; 8 positions match TRBD1. The CDR3 runs to 13 residues. The V gene's germline CDR1 is SGHDN and CDR2 FVKESK. V was pared by 1 base and J by 4 bases, with 0 bases of the junction left unmatched. The CDR3 sequence: CASSQGDRYEQYF. The CDR3 bases are TGTGCCAGCAGCCAAGGGGACAGGTACGAGCAGTACTTC.

The sample holds a few counts of this clonotype. The rearrangement links TRBV30 to TRBJ2-7; possibly TRBD2 for D (5 bases). This CDR3 spans 14 amino acids. The V end was cut by 1 base, the J end by 4 bases, with 14 bases between. Germline CDR1 reads GTSNPN; CDR2 reads SVGIG (reference sequence). CDR3 sequence (DNA): TGTGCCTGGAGTGAGTCGGGGAGAAGGTACGAGCAGTACTTC. Protein: CAWSESGRRYEQYF. The complete variable domain, with remaining parts taken from reference TRBV30 and TRBJ2-7, reads SQTIHQWPATLVQPVGSPLSLECTVEGTSNPNLYWYRQAAGRGLQLLFYSVGIGQISSEVPQNLSASRPQDRQFILSSKKLLLSDSGFYLCAWSESGRRYEQYFGPGTRLTVT.

This clonotype was detected many times. The rearrangement links TRBV28 to TRBJ2-1; 8 nucleotides align to TRBD1. The CDR3 contains 14 residues. With 9 bases clipped from V and 4 bases from J, the junction kept 8 bases outside the gene matches. Germline CDR1 and CDR2: MDHEN and SYDVKM. CDR3 nucleotide sequence: TGTGCCAGTAATCCGGGACAGGAATACAATGAGCAGTTCTTC. This encodes CASNPGQEYNEQFF. The complete variable domain, with remaining parts taken from reference TRBV28 and TRBJ2-1, reads DVKVTQSSRYLVKRTGEKVFLECVQDMDHENMFWYRQDPGLGLRLIYFSYDVKMKEKGDIPEGYSVSREKKERFSLILESASTNQTSMYLCASNPGQEYNEQFFGPGTRLTVL.

This clonotype was counted at least ten times. The chain has TRBV24-1 and TRBJ2-1; 13 positions match TRBD2. The CDR3 contains 17 residues. Germline trimming cut 3 bases from V and 4 bases from J; bases unmatched to any gene: 5. Germline loops: CDR1 KGHDR, CDR2 SFDVKD. The CDR3 is CATSDPGLAGYYNEQFF. CDR3 DNA: TGTGCCACCAGTGATCCGGGACTAGCGGGATATTACAATGAGCAGTTCTTC.

In its sample, this clonotype was seen a few times. The CDR3 region has the DNA TGTGCCAGCAGCTTAGTAGTCACTAATGAAAAACTGTTTTTT. Protein: CASSLVVTNEKLFF. This chain connects TRBV7-9 to TRBJ1-4; no clear D. V was cut by 1 base and J by 2 bases, with 5 bases left in between. CDR3 length equals 14 residues. Looked up from germline, CDR1 is SEHNR and CDR2 is FQNEAQ (reference sequence). The complete variable domain, with remaining parts taken from reference TRBV7-9 and TRBJ1-4, reads DTGVSQNPRHKITKRGQNVTFRCDPISEHNRLYWYRQTLGQGPEFLTYFQNEAQLEKSRLLSDRFSAERPKGSFSTLEIQRTEQGDSAMYLCASSLVVTNEKLFFGSGTQLSVL.

The sample holds many counts of this clonotype. The rearrangement joins TRBV7-2 to TRBJ2-1; D perhaps matches TRBD2 (6 bases). CDR3 length equals 16 residues. Germline CDR1 reads SGHTA; CDR2 reads FQGNSA. The V end lost 10 bases, the J end lost 0 bases, and 19 bases lay between the germline ends. CDR3 in DNA: TGTGCCATCCCCCGAGGGGAGGTCCCCTCCTACAATGAGCAGTTCTTC. It specifies CAIPRGEVPSYNEQFF.